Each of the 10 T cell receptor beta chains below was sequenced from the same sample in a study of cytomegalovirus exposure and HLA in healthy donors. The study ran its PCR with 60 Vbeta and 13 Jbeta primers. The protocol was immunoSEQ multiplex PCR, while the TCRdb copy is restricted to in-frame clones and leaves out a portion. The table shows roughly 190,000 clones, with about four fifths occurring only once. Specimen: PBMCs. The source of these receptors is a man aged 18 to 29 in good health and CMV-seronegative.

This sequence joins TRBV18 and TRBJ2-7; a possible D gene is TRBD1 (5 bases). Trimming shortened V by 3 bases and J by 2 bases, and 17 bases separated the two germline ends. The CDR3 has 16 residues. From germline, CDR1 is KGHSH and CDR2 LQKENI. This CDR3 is CASSPLPTAETYEQYF. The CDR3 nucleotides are TGTGCCAGCTCACCTCTACCGACAGCCGAGACCTACGAGCAGTACTTC.

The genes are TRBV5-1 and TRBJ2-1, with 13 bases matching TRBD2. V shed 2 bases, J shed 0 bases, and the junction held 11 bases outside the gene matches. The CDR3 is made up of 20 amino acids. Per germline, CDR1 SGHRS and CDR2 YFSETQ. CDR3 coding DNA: TGCGCCAGCAGCTTATACGGGACTAGCGGGACCTTTAGCTCCTACAATGAGCAGTTCTTC. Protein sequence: CASSLYGTSGTFSSYNEQFF.

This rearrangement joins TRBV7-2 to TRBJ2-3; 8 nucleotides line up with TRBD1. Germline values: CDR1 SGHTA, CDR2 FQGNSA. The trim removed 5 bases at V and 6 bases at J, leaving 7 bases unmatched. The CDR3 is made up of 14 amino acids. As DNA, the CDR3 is TGTGCCAGCAGCCTATCTAGGACAGGGGATACGCAGTATTTT. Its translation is CASSLSRTGDTQYF.

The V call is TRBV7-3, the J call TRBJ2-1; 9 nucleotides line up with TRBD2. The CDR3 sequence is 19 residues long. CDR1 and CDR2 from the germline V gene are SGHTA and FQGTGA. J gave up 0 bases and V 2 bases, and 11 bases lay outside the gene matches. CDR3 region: CASSLWLAGRGGSYNEQFF. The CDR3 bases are TGTGCCAGCAGCTTATGGCTAGCGGGAAGAGGAGGCTCCTACAATGAGCAGTTCTTC.

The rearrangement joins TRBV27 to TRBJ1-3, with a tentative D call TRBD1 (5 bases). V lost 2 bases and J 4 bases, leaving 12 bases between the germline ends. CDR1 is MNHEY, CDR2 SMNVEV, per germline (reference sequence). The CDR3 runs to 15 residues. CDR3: CASSLAAGLGNTIYF. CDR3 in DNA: TGTGCCAGCAGTTTAGCGGCAGGGCTGGGAAACACCATATATTTT.

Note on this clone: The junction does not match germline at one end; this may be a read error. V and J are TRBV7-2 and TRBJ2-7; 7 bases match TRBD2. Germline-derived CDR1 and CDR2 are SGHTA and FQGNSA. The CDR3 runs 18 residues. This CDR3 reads CASSLANLWQGGPYEQYF. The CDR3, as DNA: TGTGCCAGCAGCCTAGCTAATCTGTGGCAGGGAGGGCCCTACGAGCAGTACTTC. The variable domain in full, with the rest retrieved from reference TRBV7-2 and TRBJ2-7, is GAGVSQSPSNKVTEKGKDVELRCDPISGHTALYWYRQSLGQGLEFLIYFQGNSAPDKSGLPSDRFSAERTGGSVSTLTIQRTQQEDSAVYLCASSLANLWQGGPYEQYFGPGTRLTVT.

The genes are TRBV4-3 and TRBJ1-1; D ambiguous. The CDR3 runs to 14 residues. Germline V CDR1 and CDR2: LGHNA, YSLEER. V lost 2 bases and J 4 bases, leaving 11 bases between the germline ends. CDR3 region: CASSQTGFLTEAFF. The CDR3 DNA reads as TGCGCCAGCAGCCAAACGGGATTTCTCACTGAAGCTTTCTTT.

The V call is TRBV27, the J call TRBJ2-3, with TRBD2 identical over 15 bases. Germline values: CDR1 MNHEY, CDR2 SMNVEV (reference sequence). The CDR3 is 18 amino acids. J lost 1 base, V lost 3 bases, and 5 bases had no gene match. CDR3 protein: CASSFGLAGGRGTDTQYF. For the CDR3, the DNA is TGTGCCAGCAGTTTTGGACTAGCGGGGGGGCGGGGCACAGATACGCAGTATTTT.

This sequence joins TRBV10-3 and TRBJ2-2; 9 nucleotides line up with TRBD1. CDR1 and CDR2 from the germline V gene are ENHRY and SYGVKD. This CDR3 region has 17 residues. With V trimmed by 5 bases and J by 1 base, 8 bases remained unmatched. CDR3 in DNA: TGTGCCATCAGTCCCTCGGGACAGGGAAAGAACACCGGGGAGCTGTTTTTT. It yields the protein CAISPSGQGKNTGELFF.

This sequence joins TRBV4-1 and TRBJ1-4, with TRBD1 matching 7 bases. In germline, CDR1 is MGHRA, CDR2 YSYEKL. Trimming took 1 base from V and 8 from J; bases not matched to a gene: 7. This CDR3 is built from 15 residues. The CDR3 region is CASSQVGQGDEKLFF. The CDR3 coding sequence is TGCGCCAGCAGCCAAGTAGGGCAGGGGGACGAAAAACTGTTTTTT.